Given below is one TCR beta chain in context. The data derive from a study of B cell selection in AIRE deficiency. As processed by the authors: Patients' conventional T cells yielded roughly 1.2x10^5 distinct TCRbeta sequences; donors' 130,000 to 150,000. Sequencing used immunoSEQ multiplex PCR; TCRdb keeps in-frame clones, though not all of them. V and J calls and clone size follow that table, whereas D and trimming were derived from the DNA. The data show roughly 23,000 clones, roughly 97% seen once. Sorting defined conventional CD4 T cells as CD4+CD127+. The length of the CDR3 is 9 residues. V was pared by 9 bases and J by 6 bases, with 6 bases between. From germline, CDR1 is MNHEY and CDR2 SVGAGI.

The receptor was isolated from a human donor with AIRE deficiency. The V and J genes are TRBV6-5 and TRBJ2-7; D remains ambiguous. The sequenced sample was conventional CD4+ T cells sorted from PBMCs. DNA of the CDR3: TGTGCCAGTGGTCGCGAGCAGTACTTC. Translated, it gives CASGREQYF.